This is a list of T cell receptor beta chains from one sample in a study of blood T cells in healthy people across ages. TCRdb ran MiXCR on the 5' RACE reads and lists one entry per CDR3 protein. Of 1.5 million to 1.8 million distinct CDR3 sequences listed, 35% to 45% are singletons. The sample comprised blood. The receptors were sampled from a woman aged 18 to 35 in good health. The conserved cysteine and the conserved F or W are not part of the CDR3 here. Each record gives: D gene, J gene, V gene, CDR3 protein. D genes are given only for firm matches.

. TRBJ1-5 TRBV5-1 ASSSDGSGNQPQH
. TRBJ1-2 TRBV20-1 SAKGRHHYGYT
TRBD1 TRBJ1-2 TRBV7-2 ASSDRVGGYT
TRBD2 TRBJ2-7 TRBV15 ATSRGSSGDTYEQY
. TRBJ1-6 TRBV9 ASSVATGPSYSPLH
. TRBJ1-1 TRBV7-2 ASSSMGFSSEAF
TRBD1 TRBJ2-7 TRBV4-1 ASSQDTPGTVLSDEQY
. TRBJ1-2 TRBV29-1 SVVRDDLYGYT
TRBD1 TRBJ1-4 TRBV10-3 AIRTGDNEKLF
. TRBJ1-1 TRBV20-1 SARDPGQSSTEAF
. TRBJ1-2 TRBV2 AKTGLNYGYT
. TRBJ2-4 TRBV5-6 ASSSVRGIEQY
TRBD1 TRBJ2-1 TRBV9 ASSATQGAGNEQF
TRBD2 TRBJ2-3 TRBV4-3 VSSQDGLAGVVDTQY
TRBD2 TRBJ2-7 TRBV20-1 SARPPRDYVYEQY
. TRBJ2-3 TRBV12-5 ASGFRSTDTQY
. TRBJ2-7 TRBV28 ASSYRARVAEQY
. TRBJ2-3 TRBV6-6 ASSLFGQDTQY
. TRBJ1-2 TRBV5-1 ASSMTSGAGYT
TRBD2 TRBJ2-3 TRBV9 ASSPQLAGMIDTQY
. TRBJ2-1 TRBV6-5 ASSYLARINEQF
. TRBJ2-5 TRBV7-2 ASSRGAISQETQY
. TRBJ1-2 TRBV6-1 ASSEWGGYYGYT
. . TRBV14 ASSQDSGLSPYNEQY
TRBD2 TRBJ2-5 TRBV20-1 SARGTSVQGTQY
TRBD2 TRBJ2-1 TRBV6-6 ASKIAGVNNEQF
. TRBJ2-7 TRBV21-1 ASSENGFLDYEQY
. . TRBV9 ASSVGGPNNEQY
TRBD1 TRBJ2-7 TRBV7-2 ASSPRQGWIEQY
TRBD2 TRBJ2-5 TRBV20-1 SATSAYNEQY
. TRBJ2-1 TRBV10-2 ASLGAGYQKEQF
TRBD2 TRBJ2-5 TRBV29-1 SVDAGDSYNEQY
. TRBJ1-4 TRBV20-1 SARGGVYEKLF
. TRBJ1-1 TRBV21-1 ASSKAGGTEAF
. TRBJ2-7 TRBV25-1 ASSEERSYEQY
. TRBJ2-1 TRBV12-3/TRBV12-4 ASSRSRDYEQF
. TRBJ1-5 TRBV18 ASSPGQGDNQPQH
. TRBJ2-7 TRBV3-1 ASSQESNEQY
. TRBJ1-4 TRBV7-9 ASSPHGLTDEKLF
. TRBJ1-4 TRBV4-1 ASSQPTESQKLF
. TRBJ2-7 TRBV7-9 ASSFIPAYEQY
. TRBJ2-7 TRBV20-1 SAREGASRNEQY
. TRBJ1-4 TRBV4-3 ASSQVPRPVNEKLF
. TRBJ2-5 TRBV7-9 ASSLVLGKETQY
TRBD2 TRBJ2-1 TRBV10-3 AISGTSGGNEQF
. TRBJ2-3 TRBV20-1 SAKLVSIKGHSTDTQY
. TRBJ2-5 TRBV11-2 ASSRRDSHPSQY
TRBD2 TRBJ2-1 TRBV5-1 ASSAGLASNNEQF
. TRBJ1-6 TRBV9 ASSVGSGVSPLH
TRBD1 TRBJ1-1 TRBV5-1 ASSIRTGVNTEAF
. TRBJ2-7 TRBV5-1 ASSSEASEQY
TRBD2 . TRBV13 ATFSSGRRSYNEQY
. TRBJ1-2 TRBV7-2 ASSLDRAYGYT
. TRBJ2-7 TRBV7-6 ASSAYDYEQY
TRBD1 TRBJ2-7 TRBV20-1 SATGTGAKEQY
TRBD1 . TRBV12-3/TRBV12-4 ASSWSGTGSYNEQY
. TRBJ1-1 TRBV4-1 ASSQQGGGTEAF
. TRBJ2-4 TRBV29-1 SIQRGGGGENIQY
. TRBJ1-1 TRBV4-3 ASSQDYAISEAF
TRBD2 TRBJ2-3 TRBV20-1 SARDAGGRAGTDTQY